Following are 8 T cell receptor beta chains from one sample sequenced in a study of blood T cell repertoires in COVID-19. Profiled with immunoSEQ multiplex PCR; TCRdb holds only in-frame clones, not every one. There are about 87,000 clones in the sample; more than 70% occur only once, and 17% lies in the top ten. The sequenced material came from peripheral blood. These receptors were taken from a woman in her sixties with acute or convalescent COVID-19.

The chain combines TRBV7-2 with TRBJ1-2; D may be TRBD1 (6 bases). This CDR3 is built from 13 residues. Germline CDR1 reads SGHTA; CDR2 reads FQGNSA. The V end was cut by 9 bases, the J end by 6 bases, with 17 bases between. CDR3 in amino acids: CASDATGIHGYTF. Written as DNA, the CDR3 is TGTGCCAGTGATGCTACAGGGATTCATGGCTACACCTTC. The variable domain in full, with the rest retrieved from reference TRBV7-2 and TRBJ1-2, is GAGVSQSPSNKVTEKGKDVELRCDPISGHTALYWYRQSLGQGLEFLIYFQGNSAPDKSGLPSDRFSAERTGGSVSTLTIQRTQQEDSAVYLCASDATGIHGYTFGSGTRLTVV.

The chain links TRBV9 to TRBJ2-5, with D perhaps matching TRBD1 (6 bases). V lost 0 bases and J 2 bases, leaving 8 bases between the germline ends. The CDR3 covers 14 residues. Germline V gene lookup returns CDR1 SGDLS and CDR2 YYNGEE. CDR3 DNA: TGTGCCAGCAGCGTAGACAGGGCGCAAGAGACCCAGTACTTC. Residues: CASSVDRAQETQYF.

V gene TRBV18 combines with J gene TRBJ1-1; D may be TRBD1 (6 bases). V was clipped by 8 bases and J by 3 bases, with 16 bases between them. This CDR3 is 14 amino acids long. Germline loops: CDR1 KGHSH, CDR2 LQKENI. The CDR3 loop reads CASQTLQGDTEAFF. The CDR3 nucleotides read TGTGCCAGCCAAACCCTACAGGGAGACACTGAAGCTTTCTTT.

This chain uses TRBV29-1 with TRBJ1-1; D not certain. From germline, CDR1 is SQVTM and CDR2 ANQGSEA. There are 12 residues in the CDR3. V lost 7 bases, J lost 6 bases, and 15 bases lay in between. Here the CDR3 DNA reads TGCAGCGCCCATAAATTCGAGCCTGAAGCTTTCTTT. Translation gives CSAHKFEPEAFF.

This chain connects TRBV12-3 or TRBV12-4 to TRBJ1-6; D possibly corresponds to TRBD1 (5 bases). The ends were cut back, 7 bases at V and 12 bases at J, with 13 bases in the middle. The CDR3 loop spans 12 amino acids. The CDR3 nucleotides are TGTGCCAGCACCCTCAGGGAGGGACCCCTCCACTTT. It encodes CASTLREGPLHF.

This clone appeared a few times. CDR3 sequence (DNA): TGTGCCAGCAGCTCGGGACAGGGGGCGCGGAATGAGCAGTTCTTC. Translation gives CASSSGQGARNEQFF. The chain is built from TRBV11-3 and TRBJ2-1; 12 nucleotides agree with TRBD1. CDR3 length equals 15 residues. The V gene end was trimmed by 4 bases and the J gene end by 7 bases; junction bases not matched to a gene: 5. CDR1 SGHNT and CDR2 YENEEA come from the germline V gene.

The V and J genes are TRBV6-5 and TRBJ1-5, with a tentative D call TRBD1 (5 bases). This CDR3 is built from 15 residues. Trimming removed 7 bases from V and 0 bases from J, with 13 bases in between. Germline V CDR1 and CDR2: MNHEY, SVGAGI. The CDR3 reads CASKLQGYSNQPQHF. CDR3 coding DNA: TGTGCCAGCAAACTTCAGGGATATAGCAATCAGCCCCAGCATTTT.

The chain uses TRBV10-1 and TRBJ1-1; D ambiguous. CDR1 is WNHNN and CDR2 is SYGVQD in the germline V gene (reference sequence). The V gene lost 4 bases and the J gene lost 5 bases, with 17 bases spanning the gap. The CDR3 covers 15 residues. The CDR3 protein is CASSVREPLGTEAFF. CDR3 DNA: TGCGCCAGCAGTGTGCGGGAGCCGCTGGGGACTGAAGCTTTCTTT.